A selection of T cell receptor beta chains follows, all from one sample in a study of T cells in Graves' hyperthyroidism and ophthalmopathy. TCRdb passed the multiplex PCR reads through MiXCR, listing each CDR3 protein once. The sample carries about 610,000 distinct CDR3 sequences, roughly 50% recorded once. Sequenced material: peripheral blood or thyroid tissue (not recorded which). These receptors all come from a young woman with Graves' hyperthyroidism. The CDR3 runs from the conserved cysteine through the conserved F or W. The D gene is left open where the match is weak. Part of the rows lack a size; the others show once, few, many or a class for expanded clones.

j_call: TRBJ2-7; cdr3_length: 13; v_call: TRBV5-4; clone_size: once; d_call: NA; cdr3_aa: CASSDGTYNEQYF; cdr3_nt: TGTGCCAGCAGCGACGGGACTTACAATGAGCAGTACTTC
j_call: TRBJ2-7; cdr3_length: 15; v_call: TRBV20-1; clone_size: NA; d_call: TRBD2; cdr3_aa: CSARASSGSSYEQYF; cdr3_nt: TGCAGTGCTAGAGCGTCTAGCGGGAGCTCCTACGAGCAGTACTTC
j_call: TRBJ1-1; cdr3_length: 14; v_call: TRBV7-9; clone_size: many; d_call: NA; cdr3_aa: CASSPQTANTEAFF; cdr3_nt: TGTGCCAGCAGTCCCCAGACAGCCAACACTGAAGCTTTCTTT
j_call: TRBJ1-1; cdr3_length: 15; v_call: TRBV29-1; clone_size: NA; d_call: TRBD1; cdr3_aa: CSILTGDEGSTEAFF; cdr3_nt: TGCAGCATCCTGACAGGGGATGAGGGTAGCACTGAAGCTTTCTTT
j_call: TRBJ1-2; cdr3_length: 13; v_call: TRBV4-1; clone_size: many; d_call: TRBD1; cdr3_aa: CASSQGTGDGYTF; cdr3_nt: TGCGCCAGCAGCCAAGGGACAGGGGATGGCTACACCTTC
j_call: TRBJ2-3; cdr3_length: 17; v_call: TRBV19; clone_size: NA; d_call: TRBD2; cdr3_aa: CASSARVAGTSTDTQYF; cdr3_nt: TGTGCCAGTAGTGCACGGGTAGCGGGAACTAGCACAGATACGCAGTATTTT
j_call: TRBJ2-7; cdr3_length: 14; v_call: TRBV7-2; clone_size: NA; d_call: TRBD2; cdr3_aa: CASSVSGRAGEQYF; cdr3_nt: TGTGCCAGCAGCGTTAGCGGGAGGGCCGGGGAGCAGTACTTC
j_call: TRBJ2-6; cdr3_length: 17; v_call: TRBV15; clone_size: NA; d_call: TRBD2; cdr3_aa: CATSRYGTSSGANVLTF; cdr3_nt: TGTGCCACCAGCAGATACGGGACTAGCTCTGGGGCCAACGTCCTGACTTTC
j_call: TRBJ2-7; cdr3_length: 16; v_call: TRBV5-6; clone_size: many; d_call: TRBD1; cdr3_aa: CASSLVRDRVFHEQYF; cdr3_nt: TGTGCCAGCAGCTTGGTAAGGGACAGGGTATTCCACGAGCAGTACTTC
j_call: TRBJ2-5; cdr3_length: 15; v_call: TRBV29-1; clone_size: NA; d_call: TRBD2; cdr3_aa: CSVVSGGLYPRGQYF; cdr3_nt: TGCAGCGTTGTCTCTGGGGGACTATATCCTCGAGGCCAGTACTTC
j_call: TRBJ2-7; cdr3_length: 12; v_call: TRBV2; clone_size: many; d_call: NA; cdr3_aa: CATRPWKGEQYF; cdr3_nt: TGTGCCACCAGGCCATGGAAAGGCGAGCAGTACTTC
j_call: TRBJ1-1; cdr3_length: 16; v_call: TRBV6-2/TRBV6-3; clone_size: many; d_call: NA; cdr3_aa: CASSATYGGPNTEAFF; cdr3_nt: TGTGCCAGCAGTGCTACGTATGGAGGGCCGAACACTGAAGCTTTCTTT
j_call: TRBJ1-5; cdr3_length: 16; v_call: TRBV6-1; clone_size: few; d_call: TRBD1; cdr3_aa: CASIPGGFNSNQPQHF; cdr3_nt: TGTGCCAGCATCCCAGGGGGGTTTAATAGCAATCAGCCCCAGCATTTT
j_call: TRBJ1-2; cdr3_length: 13; v_call: TRBV13; clone_size: NA; d_call: NA; cdr3_aa: CASSGWSAGGYTF; cdr3_nt: TGTGCCAGCAGCGGCTGGAGTGCGGGAGGCTACACCTTC
j_call: TRBJ1-6; cdr3_length: 15; v_call: TRBV7-3; clone_size: NA; d_call: TRBD1; cdr3_aa: CASGYEGAPDSLLHF; cdr3_nt: TGTGCCAGCGGCTACGAGGGGGCGCCGGATTCACTCCTCCACTTT
j_call: TRBJ2-7; cdr3_length: 13; v_call: TRBV7-9; clone_size: NA; d_call: NA; cdr3_aa: CASRPSGDYEQYF; cdr3_nt: TGTGCCAGCAGGCCCTCGGGAGACTACGAGCAGTACTTC
j_call: TRBJ2-2; cdr3_length: 14; v_call: TRBV10-3; clone_size: many; d_call: TRBD2; cdr3_aa: CAVRTSGGTGELFF; cdr3_nt: TGTGCCGTACGGACTAGCGGGGGCACCGGGGAGCTGTTTTTT
j_call: TRBJ2-5; cdr3_length: 15; v_call: TRBV10-1; clone_size: many; d_call: TRBD2; cdr3_aa: CASSESPAGAETQYF; cdr3_nt: TGCGCCAGCAGTGAGTCCCCCGCGGGAGCAGAGACCCAGTACTTC
j_call: TRBJ2-5; cdr3_length: 15; v_call: TRBV20-1; clone_size: NA; d_call: NA; cdr3_aa: CSASSLRRRQETQYF; cdr3_nt: TGCAGTGCCAGCAGTTTGCGCCGGCGGCAAGAGACCCAGTACTTC
j_call: TRBJ2-7; cdr3_length: 19; v_call: TRBV6-5; clone_size: NA; d_call: TRBD2; cdr3_aa: CASRDRERLGTSGSYEQYF; cdr3_nt: TGTGCCAGTCGGGACAGGGAAAGATTGGGGACTAGCGGCAGCTACGAGCAGTACTTC
j_call: TRBJ1-2; cdr3_length: 14; v_call: TRBV9; clone_size: NA; d_call: NA; cdr3_aa: CASSVDKGRQGYTF; cdr3_nt: TGTGCCAGCAGCGTAGACAAAGGGCGACAGGGCTACACCTTC
j_call: TRBJ2-7; cdr3_length: 12; v_call: TRBV12-3/TRBV12-4; clone_size: many; d_call: NA; cdr3_aa: CASSLHLYEQYF; cdr3_nt: TGTGCCAGCAGTTTACACTTGTACGAGCAGTACTTC
j_call: TRBJ1-1; cdr3_length: 15; v_call: TRBV30; clone_size: NA; d_call: NA; cdr3_aa: CAWSVGNSEGAEAFF; cdr3_nt: TGTGCCTGGAGTGTAGGAAACAGTGAAGGCGCTGAAGCTTTCTTT
j_call: TRBJ2-7; cdr3_length: 14; v_call: TRBV24-1; clone_size: many; d_call: NA; cdr3_aa: CATSVSSSLPEQYF; cdr3_nt: TGTGCCACCAGTGTCAGTTCTTCACTCCCAGAGCAGTACTTC
j_call: TRBJ2-7; cdr3_length: 14; v_call: TRBV5-1; clone_size: many; d_call: TRBD1; cdr3_aa: CASSLTQGVYEQYF; cdr3_nt: TGCGCCAGCAGCCTGACACAGGGGGTATATGAGCAGTACTTC
j_call: TRBJ2-7; cdr3_length: 16; v_call: TRBV7-2; clone_size: many; d_call: NA; cdr3_aa: CANSSTVFTFSYEQYF; cdr3_nt: TGTGCCAACAGCTCTACCGTCTTCACGTTTTCCTACGAGCAGTACTTC
j_call: TRBJ1-1; cdr3_length: 14; v_call: TRBV3-1; clone_size: few; d_call: NA; cdr3_aa: CASSPLLSGTEAFF; cdr3_nt: TGTGCCAGCAGCCCCCTACTATCGGGCACTGAAGCTTTCTTT
j_call: TRBJ2-5; cdr3_length: 16; v_call: TRBV7-3; clone_size: many; d_call: TRBD2; cdr3_aa: CASSYAGLAGEETQYF; cdr3_nt: TGTGCCAGCAGTTATGCCGGACTAGCGGGAGAAGAGACCCAGTACTTC
j_call: TRBJ2-3; cdr3_length: 14; v_call: TRBV7-3; clone_size: few; d_call: NA; cdr3_aa: CASSREGRTDTQYF; cdr3_nt: TGTGCCAGCAGCCGAGAGGGGAGGACAGATACGCAGTATTTT
j_call: TRBJ2-7; cdr3_length: 14; v_call: TRBV15; clone_size: NA; d_call: TRBD1; cdr3_aa: CASSPGTVSCEQYF; cdr3_nt: TGTGCCAGCTCACCCGGGACAGTTTCCTGCGAGCAGTACTTC
j_call: TRBJ2-7; cdr3_length: 14; v_call: TRBV9; clone_size: many; d_call: TRBD2; cdr3_aa: CASSVVAGAYEQYF; cdr3_nt: TGTGCCAGCAGCGTAGTAGCGGGAGCCTACGAGCAGTACTTC
j_call: TRBJ1-2; cdr3_length: 16; v_call: TRBV11-2; clone_size: NA; d_call: TRBD1; cdr3_aa: CASSSFRTGDGYGYTF; cdr3_nt: TGTGCCAGCAGCTCATTCCGGACAGGGGACGGCTATGGCTACACCTTC
j_call: TRBJ1-4; cdr3_length: 13; v_call: TRBV6-5; clone_size: many; d_call: TRBD1; cdr3_aa: CASRLGTGKKLFF; cdr3_nt: TGTGCCAGCAGACTCGGGACAGGGAAAAAACTGTTTTTT
j_call: TRBJ1-4; cdr3_length: 14; v_call: TRBV2; clone_size: many; d_call: TRBD1; cdr3_aa: CASAGTVTNEKLFF; cdr3_nt: TGTGCCAGCGCGGGGACAGTCACTAATGAAAAACTGTTTTTT
j_call: TRBJ2-3; cdr3_length: 14; v_call: TRBV29-1; clone_size: NA; d_call: TRBD1; cdr3_aa: CSVGIPQGADTQYF; cdr3_nt: TGCAGCGTGGGCATCCCACAGGGGGCAGATACGCAGTATTTT
j_call: TRBJ1-5; cdr3_length: 13; v_call: TRBV6-2/TRBV6-3; clone_size: few; d_call: NA; cdr3_aa: CASSYSQGETQHF; cdr3_nt: TGTGCCAGCAGTTACTCGCAAGGGGAGACCCAGCATTTT
j_call: TRBJ1-2; cdr3_length: 12; v_call: TRBV11-1; clone_size: NA; d_call: NA; cdr3_aa: CASSWSQGDHTF; cdr3_nt: TGTGCCAGCAGCTGGTCCCAGGGCGATCATACCTTC
j_call: TRBJ1-1; cdr3_length: 17; v_call: TRBV7-9; clone_size: many; d_call: TRBD1; cdr3_aa: CASSISGTGVGWAEAFF; cdr3_nt: TGTGCCAGCAGCATCTCCGGGACAGGGGTTGGTTGGGCTGAAGCTTTCTTT